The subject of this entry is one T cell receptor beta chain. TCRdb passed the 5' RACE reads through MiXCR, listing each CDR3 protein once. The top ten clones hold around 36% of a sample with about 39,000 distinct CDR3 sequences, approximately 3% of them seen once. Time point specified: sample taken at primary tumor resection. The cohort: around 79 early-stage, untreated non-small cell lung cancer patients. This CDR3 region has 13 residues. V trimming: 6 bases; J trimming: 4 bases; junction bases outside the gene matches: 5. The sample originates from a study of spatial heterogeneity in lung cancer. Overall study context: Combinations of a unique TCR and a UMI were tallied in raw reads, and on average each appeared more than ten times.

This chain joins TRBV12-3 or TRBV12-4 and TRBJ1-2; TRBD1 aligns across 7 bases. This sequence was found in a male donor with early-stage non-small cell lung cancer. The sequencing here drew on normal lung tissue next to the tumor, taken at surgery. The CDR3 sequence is CASSSTGTYGYTF. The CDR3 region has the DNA TGTGCCAGCAGCTCGACAGGGACCTATGGCTACACCTTC.